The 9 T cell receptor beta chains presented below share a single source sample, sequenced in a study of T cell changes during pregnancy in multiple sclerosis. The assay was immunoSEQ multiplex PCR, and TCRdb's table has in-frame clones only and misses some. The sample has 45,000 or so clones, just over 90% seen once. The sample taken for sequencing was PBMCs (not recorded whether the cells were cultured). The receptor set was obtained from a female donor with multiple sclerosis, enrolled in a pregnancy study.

CDR3 bases: TGTGCCAGCAAGACGGGACAGAATCAGCCCCAGCATTTT. It specifies CASKTGQNQPQHF. The gene calls are TRBV6-6 and TRBJ1-5; 7 nucleotides align to TRBD1. The CDR3 runs to 13 residues. The germline CDR1 and CDR2 sequences are MNHNY and SVGAGI (reference sequence). V lost 7 bases, J lost 4 bases, and 4 bases stayed unmatched.

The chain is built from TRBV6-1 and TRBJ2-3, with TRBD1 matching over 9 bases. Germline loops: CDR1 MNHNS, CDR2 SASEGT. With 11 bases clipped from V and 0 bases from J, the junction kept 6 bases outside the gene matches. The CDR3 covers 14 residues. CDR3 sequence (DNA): TGTGCCTCCAGGGACAGGGACAGCACAGATACGCAGTATTTT. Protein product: CASRDRDSTDTQYF.

The CDR3 region has the DNA TGTGCCAGCAGCCGGCCGGGACAGGGGGAACTTGGCTACACCTTC. Its protein is CASSRPGQGELGYTF. The rearrangement uses TRBV2 and TRBJ1-2; TRBD1 matches 11 bases. This CDR3 has 15 amino acids. The germline V gene has CDR1 SNHLY and CDR2 FYNNEI. Germline trimming cut 6 bases from V and 7 bases from J; bases unmatched to any gene: 10.

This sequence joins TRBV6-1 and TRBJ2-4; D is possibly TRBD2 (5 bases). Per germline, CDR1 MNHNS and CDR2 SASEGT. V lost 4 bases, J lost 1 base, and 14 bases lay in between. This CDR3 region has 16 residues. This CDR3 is CASSADSVGAKNIQYF. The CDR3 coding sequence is TGTGCCAGCAGTGCGGACTCGGTCGGGGCCAAAAACATTCAGTACTTC.

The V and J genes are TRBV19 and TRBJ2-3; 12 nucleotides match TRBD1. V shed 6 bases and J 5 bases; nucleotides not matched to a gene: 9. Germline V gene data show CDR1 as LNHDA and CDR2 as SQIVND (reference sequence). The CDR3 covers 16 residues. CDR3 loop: CASREPGQGAGDTQYF. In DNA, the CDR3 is TGTGCCAGTAGGGAGCCGGGACAGGGGGCAGGAGATACGCAGTATTTT.

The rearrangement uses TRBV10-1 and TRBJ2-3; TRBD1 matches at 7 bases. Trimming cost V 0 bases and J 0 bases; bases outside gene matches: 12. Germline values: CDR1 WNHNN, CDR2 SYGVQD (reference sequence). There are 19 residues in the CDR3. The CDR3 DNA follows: TGCGCCAGCAGTGAGTCGTTTTGGGACAGACAACCTAGCACAGATACGCAGTATTTT. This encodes CASSESFWDRQPSTDTQYF.

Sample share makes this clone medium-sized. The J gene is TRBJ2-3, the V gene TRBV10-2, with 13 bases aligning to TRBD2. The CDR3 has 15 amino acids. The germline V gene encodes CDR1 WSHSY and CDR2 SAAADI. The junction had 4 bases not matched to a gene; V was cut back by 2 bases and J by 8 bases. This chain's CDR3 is CASSEGLAGDRTQYF. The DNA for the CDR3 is TGCGCCAGCAGTGAGGGACTAGCGGGAGACCGTACGCAGTATTTT.

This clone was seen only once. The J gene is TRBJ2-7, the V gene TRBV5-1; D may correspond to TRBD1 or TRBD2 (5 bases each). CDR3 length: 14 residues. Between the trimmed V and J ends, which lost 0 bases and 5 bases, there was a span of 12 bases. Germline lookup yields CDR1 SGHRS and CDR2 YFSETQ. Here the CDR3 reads CASSLAGAGNEQYF. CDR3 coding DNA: TGCGCCAGCAGCTTGGCCGGGGCAGGGAACGAGCAGTACTTC.

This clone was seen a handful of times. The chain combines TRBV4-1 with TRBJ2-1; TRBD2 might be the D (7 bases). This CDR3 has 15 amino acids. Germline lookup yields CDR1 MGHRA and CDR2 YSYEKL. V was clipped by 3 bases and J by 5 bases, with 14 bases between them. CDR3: CASSQWEGVHNEQFF. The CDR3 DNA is TGCGCCAGCAGCCAGTGGGAGGGGGTCCACAATGAGCAGTTCTTC.